This TCR beta chain emerged from a study of T cell changes during pregnancy in multiple sclerosis. CDR1 is SGHAT, CDR2 FQNNGV, per germline. The length of the CDR3 is 17 residues. V shed 5 bases and J 9 bases; nucleotides not matched to a gene: 15. Method: immunoSEQ multiplex PCR; TCRdb's copy keeps in-frame clones and lacks some. Among 75,000 to 95,000 clones listed, 80% to 95% were seen once. V usage is TRBV11-2 and J usage is TRBJ2-7; 14 nucleotides match TRBD2. Source: peripheral blood, taken in the first trimester of pregnancy. The receptor comes from a female donor with multiple sclerosis, enrolled in a pregnancy study. For the CDR3, the DNA is TGTGCCAGCAGCACGAACTTGGGACTAGCGGGAGAGAGAATGCAGTACTTC. Amino acids: CASSTNLGLAGERMQYF.